These 27 T cell receptor beta chains were all obtained from the same sample, sequenced in a study of T cell changes during pregnancy in multiple sclerosis. Data came from immunoSEQ multiplex PCR; TCRdb stores just in-frame clones and leaves some out. The data show some 41,000 clones, with about 89% seen just once and approximately 1% held by the top ten. Sequences were derived from CD4+ T cells from peripheral blood mononuclear cells, sampled after pregnancy. All receptors come from a female donor with multiple sclerosis, enrolled in a pregnancy study.

The chain recombines TRBV28 with TRBJ2-1; D call uncertain. This CDR3 is built from 13 residues. CDR1 is MDHEN, CDR2 SYDVKM, per germline. Trimming removed 1 base from V and 3 bases from J, with 4 bases in between. The CDR3: CASSLYSYNEQFF. CDR3 bases: TGTGCCAGCAGTTTATACAGCTACAATGAGCAGTTCTTC.

The chain joins TRBV2 to TRBJ2-4; no firm D call. Trimming stripped 7 bases from V and 6 bases from J, with 13 bases between. Germline V gene sequence: CDR1 SNHLY, CDR2 FYNNEI. This CDR3 spans 13 amino acids. The CDR3 sequence is CASITGLGNIQYF. In DNA, the CDR3 is TGTGCCAGCATTACCGGGTTGGGAAACATTCAGTACTTC. The whole variable domain, remainder taken from reference TRBV2 and TRBJ2-4, is EPEVTQTPSHQVTQMGQEVILRCVPISNHLYFYWYRQILGQKVEFLVSFYNNEISEKSEIFDDQFSVERPDGSNFTLKIRSTKLEDSAMYFCASITGLGNIQYFGAGTRLSVL.

The chain couples TRBV21-1 to TRBJ1-1; the listed D gene, TRBD1, was not tested against the DNA. TRBV21-1 is a pseudogene. CDR3 size: 12 residues. In nucleotides, the CDR3 is TGTGCCAGACGGACACTTAACACTGAAGCTTTCTTT. Its translation is CARRTLNTEAFF.

The chain employs TRBV4-1 and TRBJ2-4; 13 bases map to TRBD2. The germline V gene encodes CDR1 MGHRA and CDR2 YSYEKL. The junction had 11 bases not matched to a gene; V was cut back by 0 bases and J by 6 bases. The CDR3 is 19 amino acids. CDR3 bases: TGCGCCAGCAGCCAAGATCACCCGACTAGCGGGGGGAAGATAAACATTCAGTACTTC. Amino acids: CASSQDHPTSGGKINIQYF.

The chain joins TRBV7-2 to TRBJ1-5, with D tentatively TRBD1 (5 bases). Germline CDR1 and CDR2: SGHTA and FQGNSA. V lost 1 base, J lost 5 bases, and 12 bases lay in between. This CDR3 spans 15 amino acids. The CDR3 sequence is CASSLESREDQPQHF. In DNA, the CDR3 is TGTGCCAGCAGCTTAGAATCCAGGGAGGATCAGCCCCAGCATTTT. The full variable domain, in which reference TRBV7-2 and TRBJ1-5 provide the parts outside the CDR3, is GAGVSQSPSNKVTEKGKDVELRCDPISGHTALYWYRQSLGQGLEFLIYFQGNSAPDKSGLPSDRFSAERTGGSVSTLTIQRTQQEDSAVYLCASSLESREDQPQHFGDGTRLSIL.

The chain links TRBV29-1 to TRBJ1-1; TRBD1 aligns across 9 bases. The CDR3 covers 14 residues. Germline assignment: CDR1 SQVTM and CDR2 ANQGSEA. Trimming took 3 bases from V and 7 from J; bases not matched to a gene: 9. CDR3 DNA sequence: TGCAGCGTTGAGACCCCCAGGACAGGGGATGAAGCTTTCTTT. Its protein product is CSVETPRTGDEAFF.

The J gene is TRBJ2-7, the V gene TRBV4-1, with a tentative D call TRBD2 (6 bases). This CDR3 is 15 amino acids long. Trimming pared 0 bases from V and 4 bases from J, leaving 13 bases between. Per the germline V gene, CDR1 is MGHRA and CDR2 is YSYEKL. CDR3 in amino acids: CASSQEPGGKYEQYF. The CDR3 DNA is TGCGCCAGCAGCCAAGAGCCTGGGGGGAAGTACGAGCAGTACTTC.

This chain links TRBV19 with TRBJ2-7, with 7 positions matching TRBD1. In germline, CDR1 is LNHDA, CDR2 SQIVND (reference sequence). This CDR3 has 16 amino acids. Trimming took 3 bases from V and 4 from J; bases not matched to a gene: 12. The CDR3 region is CASSITTGDVGYEQYF. CDR3 coding DNA: TGTGCCAGTAGTATCACCACAGGGGACGTAGGTTACGAGCAGTACTTC.

The V and J genes are TRBV11-2 and TRBJ2-5, with 7 nucleotides matching TRBD2. Germline V gene data show CDR1 as SGHAT and CDR2 as FQNNGV. This CDR3 region has 16 residues. V lost 0 bases to trimming and J lost 4 bases; unmatched junction nucleotides: 8. The DNA of the CDR3 is TGTGCCAGCAGCTTAGAAGGACGCGGGAGAGGAGAGACCCAGTACTTC. As protein: CASSLEGRGRGETQYF.

The rearrangement uses TRBV6-5 and TRBJ2-7; TRBD2 agrees at 9 bases. Germline V gene sequence: CDR1 MNHEY, CDR2 SVGAGI. Trimming at V came to 2 bases and at J to 6 bases, leaving 5 bases not matched to a gene. The CDR3 has 14 amino acids. CDR3 nucleotides: TGTGCCAGCAGTTACGAGCGGGAGGTGGGCGAGCAGTACTTC. This codes for CASSYEREVGEQYF.

The V gene is TRBV18, the J gene TRBJ2-5; D possibly corresponds to TRBD1 (5 bases). This CDR3 region has 16 residues. V gave up 4 bases and J gave up 2 bases, with 17 bases separating them. The germline V gene has CDR1 KGHSH and CDR2 LQKENI. CDR3 in amino acids: CASSQADSLPQETQYF. CDR3 DNA sequence: TGTGCCAGCTCACAAGCCGACAGCCTACCGCAAGAGACCCAGTACTTC.

V gene TRBV19 combines with J gene TRBJ2-5; 8 bases are a match to TRBD1. The CDR3 is 17 residues long. J was trimmed by 2 bases and V by 5 bases; bases with no gene match: 13. Germline CDR1 is LNHDA and CDR2 is SQIVND (reference sequence). The CDR3 DNA sequence: TGTGCCAGTAGTCCCTCGACGGCAGGGGGCCTTCAAGAGACCCAGTACTTC. This codes for CASSPSTAGGLQETQYF.

The chain combines TRBV5-1 with TRBJ2-1; tentative D call: TRBD2 (6 bases). V was shortened by 4 bases and J by 7 bases, with 15 bases between the two germline ends. This CDR3 is built from 14 residues. CDR1 is SGHRS, CDR2 YFSETQ, per germline. This CDR3 reads CASSLPGLLNEQFF. The DNA of the CDR3 is TGCGCCAGCAGCCTCCCGGGACTCCTTAATGAGCAGTTCTTC.

This clone was seen just once. This chain connects TRBV30 to TRBJ2-5, with 9 bases aligning to TRBD1. Trimming took 4 bases from V and 5 from J; bases not matched to a gene: 5. CDR1 and CDR2 (germline): GTSNPN, SVGIG (reference sequence). The length of the CDR3 is 13 residues. CDR3 protein: CAWTTGGWETQYF. The CDR3 coding sequence is TGTGCCTGGACGACAGGGGGTTGGGAGACCCAGTACTTC.

The chain couples TRBV7-9 to TRBJ2-1; D is ambiguous. Germline V gene sequence: CDR1 SEHNR, CDR2 FQNEAQ (reference sequence). The CDR3 has 11 residues. Between the trimmed V and J ends, which lost 6 bases and 7 bases, there was a span of 7 bases. CDR3 amino acids: CASRQINEQFF. The CDR3 DNA is TGTGCCAGCAGACAAATTAATGAGCAGTTCTTC.

This clone appeared once. The J gene is TRBJ2-1, the V gene TRBV5-4; D ambiguous. Trimming stripped 0 bases from V and 7 bases from J, with 14 bases between. This CDR3 comprises 15 residues. Germline assignment: CDR1 SGHNT and CDR2 YYREEE (reference sequence). The CDR3 DNA sequence: TGTGCCAGCAGCTTGGATGGCGTGGTCGGGAATGAGCAGTTCTTC. Amino acids: CASSLDGVVGNEQFF. Looking up the rest from reference TRBV5-4 and TRBJ2-1 gives the full variable domain: ETGVTQSPTHLIKTRGQQVTLRCSSQSGHNTVSWYQQALGQGPQFIFQYYREEENGRGNFPPRFSGLQFPNYSSELNVNALELDDSALYLCASSLDGVVGNEQFFGPGTRLTVL.

The J gene is TRBJ1-2, the V gene TRBV2; D is unclear. The V gene's germline CDR1 is SNHLY and CDR2 FYNNEI. V was trimmed by 0 bases and J by 7 bases, leaving 3 bases between them. This CDR3 has 11 amino acids. CDR3 amino acids: CASSEAAGYTF. CDR3 in DNA: TGTGCCAGCAGTGAAGCGGCTGGCTACACCTTC.

The rearrangement joins TRBV29-1 to TRBJ2-5; 10 bases map to TRBD2. The CDR3 has 14 amino acids. CDR1 SQVTM and CDR2 ANQGSEA come from the germline V gene. V lost 4 bases and J lost 0; bases outside the gene matches: 2. The CDR3 here is CSVGTSGYQETQYF. The CDR3 DNA follows: TGCAGCGTTGGGACTAGCGGTTACCAAGAGACCCAGTACTTC.

CDR3 in amino acids: CASSLAGATNEKLFF. Written as DNA, the CDR3 is TGCGCCAGCAGCTTGGCGGGGGCAACTAATGAAAAACTGTTTTTT. The chain has TRBV5-1 and TRBJ1-4; a weak D match, TRBD1 (5 bases). The CDR3 spans 15 residues. The V end was cut by 0 bases, the J end by 0 bases, with 6 bases between. Germline CDR1 SGHRS, CDR2 YFSETQ.

The rearrangement joins TRBV5-1 to TRBJ2-1; TRBD2 matches at 8 bases. The trim removed 4 bases at V and 1 base at J, leaving 1 base unmatched. Germline V gene lookup returns CDR1 SGHRS and CDR2 YFSETQ. This CDR3 spans 14 amino acids. The DNA of the CDR3 is TGCGCCAGCAGCCCGGGGGGGTCCTACAATGAGCAGTTCTTC. Its translation: CASSPGGSYNEQFF.

CDR3 DNA: TGCGCCAGCAGCTCGATCCCGGGAGAGCGGGAGACCCAGTACTTC. Its translation: CASSSIPGERETQYF. The rearrangement links TRBV5-1 to TRBJ2-5, with D maybe TRBD2 (6 bases). The CDR3 is made up of 15 amino acids. V lost 3 bases, J lost 5 bases, and 17 bases lay in between. Germline V lookup: CDR1 SGHRS, CDR2 YFSETQ. The full variable domain, in which reference TRBV5-1 and TRBJ2-5 provide the parts outside the CDR3, is KAGVTQTPRYLIKTRGQQVTLSCSPISGHRSVSWYQQTPGQGLQFLFEYFSETQRNKGNFPGRFSGRQFSNSRSEMNVSTLELGDSALYLCASSSIPGERETQYFGPGTRLLVL.

The CDR3 DNA follows: TGTGCCAGCAGCTTAGTCGGGGACAGGGGCTACGAGCAGTACTTC. Translation gives CASSLVGDRGYEQYF. The V call is TRBV11-3, the J call TRBJ2-7, with 10 bases identical to TRBD1. This CDR3 spans 15 amino acids. Germline V gene lookup returns CDR1 SGHNT and CDR2 YENEEA. The V gene end was trimmed by 1 base and the J gene end by 3 bases; junction bases not matched to a gene: 3.

The rearrangement links TRBV7-2 to TRBJ2-1, with D tentatively TRBD1 (6 bases). The germline V gene encodes CDR1 SGHTA and CDR2 FQGNSA. V was clipped by 6 bases and J by 5 bases, with 17 bases between them. The CDR3 contains 15 residues. The CDR3 nucleotides read TGTGCCAGCAGTTTACTCAGGGGAATTAACAATGAGCAGTTCTTC. This encodes CASSLLRGINNEQFF.

This chain joins TRBV4-1 and TRBJ1-5; D might be TRBD1 (6 bases). V lost 0 bases to trimming and J lost 9 bases, with 12 bases between them. Germline CDR1 and CDR2: MGHRA and YSYEKL. The CDR3 has 14 residues. DNA of the CDR3: TGCGCCAGCAGCCAAGAACAGGGACTAAGGCCCCAGCATTTT. Its translation: CASSQEQGLRPQHF.

The V call is TRBV10-2, the J call TRBJ2-5; D not resolved. The tail of the sequence fits TRBJ2-7 better, so the J call may be wrong. Germline V gene data show CDR1 as WSHSY and CDR2 as SAAADI. The CDR3 loop spans 13 amino acids. CDR3 region: CASSEPTTYEQYF. Here the CDR3 DNA reads TGCGCCAGCAGTGAGCCGACAACCTACGAGCAGTACTTC.

The chain recombines TRBV2 with TRBJ1-3; D unresolved. Trimming pared 5 bases from V and 0 bases from J, leaving 8 bases between. The germline V gene has CDR1 SNHLY and CDR2 FYNNEI. This CDR3 region has 14 residues. DNA for the CDR3: TGTGCCAGCAGTCCCGGGATCTCTGGAAACACCATATATTTT. Residues: CASSPGISGNTIYF.

The J gene is TRBJ2-1, the V gene TRBV12-5; 9 bases are shared with TRBD1. CDR1 is LGHNT, CDR2 FRNRAP, per germline. This CDR3 has 17 amino acids. Trimming cost V 5 bases and J 7 bases; bases outside gene matches: 15. In DNA form, the CDR3 reads TGTGCTAGTGGTCACGGAGGTGGACAGGGGATCAGGAATGAGCAGTTCTTC. Protein sequence: CASGHGGGQGIRNEQFF.